Sequencing of this T cell receptor (beta chain) was carried out in a study of blood T cell repertoires in COVID-19. The CDR3 covers 15 residues. The germline V gene encodes CDR1 SGHNT and CDR2 YYREEE (reference sequence). The J segment lost 7 bases and the V segment lost 4 bases, leaving 10 bases of the junction unmatched. The repertoire was sequenced with immunoSEQ multiplex PCR; TCRdb's copy has only in-frame clones and lacks some. The table has under 250,000 clones, roughly nine tenths seen once. This rearrangement joins TRBV5-4 to TRBJ2-1; TRBD2 matches 8 bases. Sequencing was performed on peripheral blood. The sequence came from a man between 60 and 75 years old with acute or convalescent COVID-19. The CDR3 reads CASSRGAGADNEQFF. The CDR3 nucleotides read TGTGCCAGCAGCAGAGGAGCGGGAGCTGATAATGAGCAGTTCTTC.